The 25 T cell receptor beta chains reported below all come from one sample, sequenced in a study of cytomegalovirus exposure and HLA in healthy donors. Primers: 60 Vbeta forward and 13 Jbeta reverse. Only in-frame clones appear in the TCRdb table, and some are missing; sequencing was by immunoSEQ multiplex PCR. Of some 66,000 clones listed, roughly 80% were seen once; the top ten hold around 3.2%. Material for sequencing was PBMCs. These receptors were taken from a woman in her twenties or thirties in good health and CMV-seronegative.

The V gene is TRBV19, the J gene TRBJ2-7; D possibly corresponds to TRBD1 (5 bases). The CDR3 has 15 residues. V dropped 7 bases and J dropped 2 bases, with 18 bases sitting between them. Germline lookup yields CDR1 LNHDA and CDR2 SQIVND (reference sequence). The CDR3 reads CASKSWQGGTYEQYF. CDR3 sequence (DNA): TGTGCCAGTAAGTCTTGGCAGGGCGGTACCTACGAGCAGTACTTC.

This rearrangement joins TRBV7-9 to TRBJ2-1; 7 nucleotides match TRBD1. The length of the CDR3 is 19 residues. Trimming at V came to 1 base and at J to 3 bases, leaving 15 bases not matched to a gene. Germline values: CDR1 SEHNR, CDR2 FQNEAQ (reference sequence). Here the CDR3 reads CASSLEEGGFLKFYNEQFF. As DNA, the CDR3 is TGTGCCAGCAGCTTAGAGGAAGGGGGCTTCTTAAAATTCTACAATGAGCAGTTCTTC.

The chain has TRBV4-1 and TRBJ2-3; TRBD2 matches 16 bases. CDR3 length: 19 amino acids. Germline V CDR1 and CDR2: MGHRA, YSYEKL. The J segment lost 1 base and the V segment lost 3 bases, leaving 7 bases of the junction unmatched. CDR3 DNA: TGCGCCAGCAGCCAGGGGACTAGCGGGGGGGCCTTTGGCACAGATACGCAGTATTTT. Translation gives CASSQGTSGGAFGTDTQYF.

The chain joins TRBV19 to TRBJ2-7; TRBD2 might be the D (6 bases). The CDR3 contains 12 residues. The V end lost 9 bases, the J end lost 0 bases, and 9 bases lay between the germline ends. Germline V gives CDR1 LNHDA, CDR2 SQIVND (reference sequence). CDR3 nucleotides: TGTGCCAGCCGGACTACCTCCTACGAGCAGTACTTC. Translation: CASRTTSYEQYF. The whole variable domain, remainder taken from reference TRBV19 and TRBJ2-7, is DGGITQSPKYLFRKEGQNVTLSCEQNLNHDAMYWYRQDPGQGLRLIYYSQIVNDFQKGDIAEGYSVSREKKESFPLTVTSAQKNPTAFYLCASRTTSYEQYFGPGTRLTVT.

This clone rates as medium-sized (0.01 to 0.1%). This sequence joins TRBV6-4 and TRBJ2-3; weak D call: TRBD2 (6 bases). CDR1 and CDR2 from the germline V gene are MRHNA and SNTAGT. V shed 3 bases and J shed 0 bases, with 7 bases lying between them. The CDR3 loop spans 14 amino acids. The CDR3 coding sequence is TGTGCCAGCAGTGAAGGGACTAGCACAGATACGCAGTATTTT. Protein product: CASSEGTSTDTQYF.

This clone was recorded a few times. The chain links TRBV19 to TRBJ1-2, with D uncertain. The CDR3 contains 12 residues. V shed 8 bases and J shed 3 bases, with 10 bases lying between them. The germline V gene has CDR1 LNHDA and CDR2 SQIVND (reference sequence). CDR3 in amino acids: CASGETHYGYTF. CDR3 nucleotide sequence: TGTGCCAGTGGAGAAACTCACTATGGCTACACCTTC.

J is TRBJ1-2 and V is TRBV29-1, with 8 bases lining up with TRBD1. With 6 bases clipped from V and 8 bases from J, the junction kept 8 bases outside the gene matches. The CDR3 is 12 residues long. Per germline, CDR1 SQVTM and CDR2 ANQGSEA. The CDR3 here is CSVVGQGRGYTF. The CDR3 DNA is TGCAGCGTAGTAGGACAGGGTCGAGGCTACACCTTC.

As for this clone: One end of the junction does not line up with germline, which may come from a read error. The gene calls are TRBV7-2 and TRBJ1-1; weak D call: TRBD1 (6 bases). Germline lookup yields CDR1 SGHTA and CDR2 FQGNSA. This CDR3 comprises 15 residues. Written as DNA, the CDR3 is TGTGCCAGCAGCTTACAACCCGACAGGAACCCTGAAGCTTTCTTT. Its translation is CASSLQPDRNPEAFF. The full variable domain, rest sourced from reference TRBV7-2 and TRBJ1-1, is GAGVSQSPSNKVTEKGKDVELRCDPISGHTALYWYRQSLGQGLEFLIYFQGNSAPDKSGLPSDRFSAERTGGSVSTLTIQRTQQEDSAVYLCASSLQPDRNPEAFFGQGTRLTVV.

Only a few counts were recorded for this clone. The chain carries TRBV5-6 and TRBJ2-5; no reliable D call. This CDR3 is built from 13 residues. Germline-derived CDR1 and CDR2 are SGHDT and YYEEEE. Trimming left V 2 bases short and J 6 bases short, with 11 bases between. The CDR3 loop is CASSFSSQQTQYF. The DNA of the CDR3 is TGTGCCAGCAGCTTTAGTAGCCAGCAGACCCAGTACTTC.

This chain connects TRBV29-1 to TRBJ2-1, with TRBD1 as a possible D gene (6 bases). There are 12 residues in the CDR3. V was shortened by 4 bases and J by 5 bases, with 9 bases between the two germline ends. Germline CDR1 SQVTM, CDR2 ANQGSEA. The CDR3 protein is CSVAQGNNEQFF. CDR3 sequence (DNA): TGCAGCGTTGCACAGGGAAACAATGAGCAGTTCTTC.

V is TRBV6-5 and J is TRBJ1-2; TRBD1 aligns across 8 bases. CDR1 is MNHEY, CDR2 SVGAGI, per germline. The CDR3 totals 13 residues. V lost 6 bases, J lost 7 bases, and 7 bases stayed unmatched. The CDR3 nucleotides read TGTGCCAGCAGGCCGGGACAGGATACTGGCTACACCTTC. This codes for CASRPGQDTGYTF.

This chain connects TRBV27 to TRBJ1-5, with a possible D match to TRBD1 (5 bases). This CDR3 contains 16 residues. V lost 5 bases and J 5 bases, leaving 19 bases between the germline ends. Germline CDR1 MNHEY, CDR2 SMNVEV (reference sequence). CDR3 sequence: CASSAGPQGGDQPQHF. The CDR3 nucleotides are TGTGCCAGCAGTGCGGGTCCCCAGGGAGGCGATCAGCCCCAGCATTTT.

This chain links TRBV16 with TRBJ1-2; no reliable D call. This CDR3 spans 15 amino acids. Germline CDR1 reads KGHSY; CDR2 reads FQNENV. V was shortened by 0 bases and J by 2 bases, with 10 bases between the two germline ends. CDR3 protein: CASSQSTYYNYGYTF. In nucleotides, the CDR3 is TGTGCCAGCAGCCAATCTACGTACTACAACTATGGCTACACCTTC.

The chain combines TRBV6-1 with TRBJ2-1, with TRBD1 matching over 8 bases. CDR1 is MNHNS, CDR2 SASEGT, per germline. V was pared by 0 bases and J by 4 bases, with 5 bases of the junction left unmatched. The CDR3 loop spans 16 amino acids. The CDR3 DNA reads TGTGCCAGCAGTGAAGCGTCAGGGGGCCTGTACAATGAGCAGTTCTTC. Protein: CASSEASGGLYNEQFF.

V is TRBV29-1 and J is TRBJ1-1, with 9 positions matching TRBD1. CDR1 SQVTM and CDR2 ANQGSEA come from the germline V gene. The CDR3 extends over 14 amino acids. J gave up 4 bases and V 8 bases, and 11 bases lay outside the gene matches. The CDR3 protein is CSSASRTGVTEAFF. Here the CDR3 DNA reads TGCAGCTCCGCAAGTCGGACAGGGGTCACTGAAGCTTTCTTT.

The V gene is TRBV19, the J gene TRBJ1-2; D is perhaps TRBD1 (5 bases). The CDR3 is made up of 13 amino acids. Germline-derived CDR1 and CDR2 are LNHDA and SQIVND (reference sequence). V shed 3 bases and J shed 8 bases, with 13 bases lying between them. CDR3 nucleotides: TGTGCCAGTAGTATCTGGAGGGGAGACGGCTACACCTTC. Translating gives CASSIWRGDGYTF.

This clone was recorded only once. The chain links TRBV5-1 to TRBJ2-7; 11 bases match TRBD2. Looked up from germline, CDR1 is SGHRS and CDR2 is YFSETQ. V was clipped by 4 bases and J by 0 bases; unmatched bases: 6. The CDR3 consists of 16 residues. In DNA form, the CDR3 reads TGCGCCAGCAGCCACGGGACTAGCGGTTCCTCCTACGAGCAGTACTTC. Its translation is CASSHGTSGSSYEQYF. The variable domain in full, completed from reference TRBV5-1 and TRBJ2-7, reads KAGVTQTPRYLIKTRGQQVTLSCSPISGHRSVSWYQQTPGQGLQFLFEYFSETQRNKGNFPGRFSGRQFSNSRSEMNVSTLELGDSALYLCASSHGTSGSSYEQYFGPGTRLTVT.

V gene TRBV14 combines with J gene TRBJ2-1, with 8 bases lining up with TRBD1. Germline CDR1 reads SGHDN; CDR2 reads FVKESK. The CDR3 length is 16 residues. V shed 4 bases and J 4 bases; nucleotides not matched to a gene: 9. The CDR3 nucleotides are TGTGCCAGCAGCCCCCGGGTGTGGACAGGGTACAATGAGCAGTTCTTC. Encoded protein: CASSPRVWTGYNEQFF.

The J gene is TRBJ1-1, the V gene TRBV7-2; weak D call: TRBD1 (5 bases). Trimming left V 6 bases short and J 6 bases short, with 14 bases between. CDR3 length: 13 amino acids. CDR1 SGHTA and CDR2 FQGNSA come from the germline V gene. CDR3 DNA: TGTGCCAGCAGAGATCAGGGTAGTGCTGAAGCTTTCTTT. This codes for CASRDQGSAEAFF. Together with reference TRBV7-2 and TRBJ1-1, the CDR3 gives the full variable domain: GAGVSQSPSNKVTEKGKDVELRCDPISGHTALYWYRQSLGQGLEFLIYFQGNSAPDKSGLPSDRFSAERTGGSVSTLTIQRTQQEDSAVYLCASRDQGSAEAFFGQGTRLTVV.

The chain combines TRBV29-1 with TRBJ1-1; 8 nucleotides align to TRBD1. CDR1 is SQVTM, CDR2 ANQGSEA, per germline. The CDR3 extends over 17 amino acids. J gave up 5 bases and V 6 bases, and 20 bases lay outside the gene matches. The CDR3 is CSVTPFMPQGAGTEAFF. CDR3 nucleotides: TGCAGCGTAACTCCTTTCATGCCGCAGGGGGCCGGTACTGAAGCTTTCTTT. The variable domain in full, with the rest retrieved from reference TRBV29-1 and TRBJ1-1, is SAVISQKPSRDICQRGTSLTIQCQVDSQVTMMFWYRQQPGQSLTLIATANQGSEATYESGFVIDKFPISRPNLTFSTLTVSNMSPEDSSIYLCSVTPFMPQGAGTEAFFGQGTRLTVV.

This chain joins TRBV7-2 and TRBJ1-2; D ambiguous. The CDR3 is made up of 14 amino acids. Germline V gene data show CDR1 as SGHTA and CDR2 as FQGNSA. The germline V and J ends were trimmed by 1 base and 0 bases, with 6 bases remaining between them. The CDR3 nucleotides are TGTGCCAGCAGCTTAGAGGGAGCTAACTATGGCTACACCTTC. Translated: CASSLEGANYGYTF. The complete variable domain, with remaining parts taken from reference TRBV7-2 and TRBJ1-2, reads GAGVSQSPSNKVTEKGKDVELRCDPISGHTALYWYRQSLGQGLEFLIYFQGNSAPDKSGLPSDRFSAERTGGSVSTLTIQRTQQEDSAVYLCASSLEGANYGYTFGSGTRLTVV.

The count of this clone is one. The genes are TRBV5-1 and TRBJ1-6; D ambiguous. This CDR3 has 14 residues. Germline CDR1 and CDR2: SGHRS and YFSETQ. The V and J ends lost 6 bases and 7 bases respectively, with 14 bases between them. The DNA of the CDR3 is TGCGCCAGCACCTCCTGGGGAGACAATTCACCCCTCCACTTT. It yields the protein CASTSWGDNSPLHF.

This sequence joins TRBV14 and TRBJ1-1; no firm D call. V was shortened by 0 bases and J by 4 bases, with 9 bases between the two germline ends. Germline-derived CDR1 and CDR2 are SGHDN and FVKESK. There are 14 residues in the CDR3. The CDR3 DNA sequence: TGTGCCAGCAGCCAAGATCTAAGAGCCACTGAAGCTTTCTTT. This codes for CASSQDLRATEAFF.

The chain employs TRBV5-1 and TRBJ2-3, with 8 bases matching TRBD2. This CDR3 is built from 17 residues. With V trimmed by 3 bases and J by 4 bases, 13 bases remained unmatched. Germline CDR1 reads SGHRS; CDR2 reads YFSETQ. CDR3 sequence: CASSYPPRAGDSDTQYF. The CDR3 bases are TGCGCCAGCAGCTACCCCCCTCGAGCGGGGGATTCAGATACGCAGTATTTT.

CDR3 DNA sequence: TGTGCCAGCAGTGTTTCCGGTGGCTACACCTTC. Protein sequence: CASSVSGGYTF. The rearrangement joins TRBV2 to TRBJ1-2; no reliable D call. This CDR3 has 11 residues. Trimming shortened V by 4 bases and J by 7 bases, and 7 bases separated the two germline ends. CDR1 SNHLY and CDR2 FYNNEI come from the germline V gene.